Listed here are 2 T cell receptor beta chains from one sample, sequenced in a study of T cells after yellow fever vaccination. TCRdb re-called the 5' RACE reads through MiXCR, storing one row per CDR3 protein. The profile covers approximately 600,000 distinct CDR3 sequences, with over 9% appearing a single time and around 14% taken by the ten largest. Sequenced material: PBMCs, taken on the day of the yellow fever booster vaccination. The receptors here all came from a man in his thirties or forties who received the YFV17D yellow fever vaccine.

This clonotype was seen only once. The rearrangement uses TRBV19 and TRBJ2-6, with D perhaps matching TRBD1 or TRBD2 (6 bases each). The V gene's germline CDR1 is LNHDA and CDR2 SQIVND (reference sequence). V was cut by 6 bases and J by 2 bases, with 14 bases left in between. CDR3 size: 16 residues. The CDR3: CASRSGAGAGANVLTF. CDR3 DNA sequence: TGTGCCAGTAGGTCGGGGGCCGGCGCTGGGGCCAACGTCCTGACTTTC.

Of note for this clonotype: One end of the junction varies from germline; a read error may be responsible. CDR3 nucleotides: TGTGCCAGCAGTTTGAATCGGAGGGTGTGGGTCTTC. Amino acids: CASSLNRRVWVF. The chain joins TRBV27 to TRBJ2-1, with a possible D match to TRBD2 (6 bases). Germline V gene sequence: CDR1 MNHEY, CDR2 SMNVEV (reference sequence). The CDR3 covers 12 residues.